This T cell receptor beta chain was sequenced in a study of cytomegalovirus exposure and HLA in healthy donors. Whole-study findings and limits: In terms of immune exposure information, only CMV serostatus was available.

The PCR made use of 60 Vbeta and 13 Jbeta primers. Sequencing used immunoSEQ multiplex PCR; TCRdb keeps in-frame clones, though not all of them. The repertoire holds about 99,000 clones, 79% seen once, with about 3.6% in the top ten. With regard to this clone: Its specificity is unknown.

Germline assignment: CDR1 MNHEY and CDR2 SMNVEV (reference sequence). This CDR3 spans 16 amino acids. J was trimmed by 4 bases and V by 5 bases; bases with no gene match: 12. This chain links TRBV27 with TRBJ2-7, with 9 bases fitting TRBD2. The sample consisted of PBMCs. The clonotype comes from a male donor in good health and CMV-seropositive. The CDR3 protein is CASSPLSAGGYYEQYF. The CDR3 DNA follows: TGTGCCAGCAGTCCCTTATCCGCGGGGGGGTATTACGAGCAGTACTTC.